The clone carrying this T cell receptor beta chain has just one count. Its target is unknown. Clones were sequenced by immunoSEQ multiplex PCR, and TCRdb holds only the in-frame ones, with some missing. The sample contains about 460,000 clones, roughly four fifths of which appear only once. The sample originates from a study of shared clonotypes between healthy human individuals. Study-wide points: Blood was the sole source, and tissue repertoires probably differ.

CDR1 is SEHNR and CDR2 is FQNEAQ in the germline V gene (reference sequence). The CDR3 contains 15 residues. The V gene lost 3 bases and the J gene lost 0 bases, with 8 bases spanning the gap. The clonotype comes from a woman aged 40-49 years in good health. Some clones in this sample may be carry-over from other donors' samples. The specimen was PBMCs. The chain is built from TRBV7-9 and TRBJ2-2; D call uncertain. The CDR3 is CASSLGLPNTGELFF. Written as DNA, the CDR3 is TGTGCCAGCAGCTTGGGCCTTCCGAACACCGGGGAGCTGTTTTTT.